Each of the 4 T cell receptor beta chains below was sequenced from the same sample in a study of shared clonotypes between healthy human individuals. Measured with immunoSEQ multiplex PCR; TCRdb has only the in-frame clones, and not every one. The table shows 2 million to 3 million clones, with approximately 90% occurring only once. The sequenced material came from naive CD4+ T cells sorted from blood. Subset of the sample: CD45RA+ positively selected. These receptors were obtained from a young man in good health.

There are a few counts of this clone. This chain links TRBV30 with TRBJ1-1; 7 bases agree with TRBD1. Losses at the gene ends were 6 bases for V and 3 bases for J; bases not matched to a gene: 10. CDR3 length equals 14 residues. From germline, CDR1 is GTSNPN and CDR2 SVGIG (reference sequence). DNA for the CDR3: TGTGCCTGTGAGACAGGGTGGCAGGACACTGAAGCTTTCTTT. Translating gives CACETGWQDTEAFF.

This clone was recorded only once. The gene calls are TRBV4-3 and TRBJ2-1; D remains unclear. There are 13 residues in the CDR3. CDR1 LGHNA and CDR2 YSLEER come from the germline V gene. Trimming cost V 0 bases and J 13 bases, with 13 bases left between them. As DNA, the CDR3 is TGCGCCAGCAGCCAAGACGTACTGAGCACACAGTTCTTC. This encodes CASSQDVLSTQFF.

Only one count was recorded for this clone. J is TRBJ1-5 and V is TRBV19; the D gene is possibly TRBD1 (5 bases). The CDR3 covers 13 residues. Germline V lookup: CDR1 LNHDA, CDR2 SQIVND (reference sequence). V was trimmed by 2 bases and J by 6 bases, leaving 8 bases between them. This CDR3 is CASSIQGVQPQHF. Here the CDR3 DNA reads TGTGCCAGTAGTATACAGGGCGTTCAGCCCCAGCATTTT.

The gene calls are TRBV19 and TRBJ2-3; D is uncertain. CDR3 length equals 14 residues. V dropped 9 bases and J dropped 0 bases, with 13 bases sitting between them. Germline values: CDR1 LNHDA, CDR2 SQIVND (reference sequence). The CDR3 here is CASKGLTSTDTQYF. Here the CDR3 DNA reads TGTGCCAGCAAGGGTCTCACTAGCACAGATACGCAGTATTTT.